The 12 T cell receptor beta chains presented below share a single source sample, sequenced in a study of blood T cells in healthy people across ages. Then a second PCR, running about 7 to 11 cycles, was carried out with a sample-barcoded 5' primer and a J-beta primer mix. TCRdb re-analysed the 5' RACE reads in MiXCR, keeping a single row per CDR3 protein. The sample includes approximately 800,000 distinct CDR3 sequences, about 61% seen only once; the top ten take roughly 24%. The sample taken for sequencing was blood. The receptors come from a man aged 40-49 years in good health.

The rearrangement joins TRBV9 to TRBJ2-3, with D perhaps matching TRBD2 (6 bases). Trimming pared 4 bases from V and 1 base from J, leaving 16 bases between. From germline, CDR1 is SGDLS and CDR2 YYNGEE. This CDR3 comprises 16 residues. The CDR3 protein is CASSHGTSFRTDTQYF. The DNA of the CDR3 is TGTGCCAGCAGCCACGGGACTTCATTTCGCACAGATACGCAGTATTTT.

This clonotype was counted only a few times. V gene TRBV20-1 combines with J gene TRBJ2-7; 13 nucleotides agree with TRBD2. CDR1 and CDR2 from the germline V gene are DFQATT and SNEGSKA (reference sequence). V was pared by 6 bases and J by 7 bases, with 9 bases of the junction left unmatched. CDR3 length: 14 residues. The CDR3 loop reads CSAALAGGFNEQYF. In DNA form, the CDR3 reads TGCAGTGCCGCACTAGCGGGAGGGTTTAATGAGCAGTACTTC.

The chain uses TRBV29-1 and TRBJ2-1, with TRBD1 matching 9 bases. In germline, CDR1 is SQVTM, CDR2 ANQGSEA. The CDR3 runs 17 residues. The V and J ends lost 0 bases and 9 bases, in that order; junction bases with no gene match: 15. CDR3 DNA sequence: TGCAGCGTTGAAGATCAGAGGCCCGGGACAGGGTTGGTTGAGCAGTTCTTC. This codes for CSVEDQRPGTGLVEQFF.

This chain connects TRBV9 to TRBJ1-2, with 9 bases fitting TRBD1. The J segment lost 5 bases and the V segment lost 0 bases, leaving 8 bases of the junction unmatched. Germline-derived CDR1 and CDR2 are SGDLS and YYNGEE. CDR3 length: 16 amino acids. Written as DNA, the CDR3 is TGTGCCAGCAGCGTAGCTGGGGACAGGGCGAAGTATGGCTACACCTTC. Protein product: CASSVAGDRAKYGYTF.

The chain uses TRBV12-3 or TRBV12-4 and TRBJ1-1; 8 bases fit TRBD1. This CDR3 contains 16 residues. J gave up 2 bases and V 6 bases, and 11 bases lay outside the gene matches. The CDR3 spells CASSSQVTGGNTEAFF. CDR3 coding DNA: TGTGCCAGCAGCTCCCAGGTAACAGGGGGTAACACTGAAGCTTTCTTT.

This clonotype was picked up a small number of times. The gene calls are TRBV6-5 and TRBJ2-5; perhaps D is TRBD1 or TRBD2 (7 bases each). Germline CDR1 MNHEY, CDR2 SVGAGI. This CDR3 region has 15 residues. Trimming took off 0 bases at V and 2 bases at J, with 10 bases between the two ends. The CDR3 sequence: CASSYSQGGQETQYF. CDR3 nucleotides: TGTGCCAGCAGTTACTCTCAGGGGGGGCAAGAGACCCAGTACTTC.

The chain couples TRBV9 to TRBJ2-1; 10 nucleotides align to TRBD2. Germline CDR1 reads SGDLS; CDR2 reads YYNGEE. This CDR3 contains 16 residues. J gave up 2 bases and V 4 bases, and 6 bases lay outside the gene matches. DNA for the CDR3: TGTGCCAGCAGCAATCAAGCGGGGGGGCCCTACAATGAGCAGTTCTTC. Translated: CASSNQAGGPYNEQFF.

J is TRBJ2-3 and V is TRBV12-3 or TRBV12-4; D gene unclear. This CDR3 spans 14 amino acids. Trimming took 6 bases from V and 4 from J, leaving 14 bases between them. CDR3 loop: CASSTTASADTQYF. In DNA form, the CDR3 reads TGTGCCAGCAGCACCACAGCGAGCGCAGATACGCAGTATTTT.

As DNA, the CDR3 is TGCGCCAGCAGCTTGGCCTTGGCTTCCGCACCGTCCTTGGGTCTTGGCTACACCTTC. This codes for CASSLALASAPSLGLGYTF. V usage is TRBV5-1 and J usage is TRBJ1-2; D not certain. Trimming shortened V by 0 bases and J by 7 bases, and 28 bases separated the two germline ends. The CDR3 has 19 residues. Looked up from germline, CDR1 is SGHRS and CDR2 is YFSETQ.

V is TRBV7-9 and J is TRBJ2-1, with 10 bases fitting TRBD2. V was pared by 1 base and J by 7 bases, with 10 bases of the junction left unmatched. The CDR3 runs to 17 residues. Germline CDR1 SEHNR, CDR2 FQNEAQ (reference sequence). CDR3: CASSLESTSGMRNEQFF. CDR3 coding DNA: TGTGCCAGCAGCTTAGAGAGTACTAGCGGGATGAGAAATGAGCAGTTCTTC.

The gene calls are TRBV2 and TRBJ1-2, with 9 bases fitting TRBD1. The CDR3 runs to 12 residues. Germline V gene sequence: CDR1 SNHLY, CDR2 FYNNEI. V lost 8 bases, J lost 4 bases, and 2 bases stayed unmatched. The CDR3 is CASGQGRYGYTF. The CDR3 nucleotides are TGTGCCAGCGGACAGGGGCGCTATGGCTACACCTTC.

This chain joins TRBV7-3 and TRBJ2-1; D not resolved. V lost 2 bases and J 5 bases, leaving 13 bases between the germline ends. This CDR3 is 15 amino acids long. Germline V gene data show CDR1 as SGHTA and CDR2 as FQGTGA. The CDR3 DNA is TGTGCCAGCAGCTTAGGACCTGGGTTCGACAATGAGCAGTTCTTC. This codes for CASSLGPGFDNEQFF.